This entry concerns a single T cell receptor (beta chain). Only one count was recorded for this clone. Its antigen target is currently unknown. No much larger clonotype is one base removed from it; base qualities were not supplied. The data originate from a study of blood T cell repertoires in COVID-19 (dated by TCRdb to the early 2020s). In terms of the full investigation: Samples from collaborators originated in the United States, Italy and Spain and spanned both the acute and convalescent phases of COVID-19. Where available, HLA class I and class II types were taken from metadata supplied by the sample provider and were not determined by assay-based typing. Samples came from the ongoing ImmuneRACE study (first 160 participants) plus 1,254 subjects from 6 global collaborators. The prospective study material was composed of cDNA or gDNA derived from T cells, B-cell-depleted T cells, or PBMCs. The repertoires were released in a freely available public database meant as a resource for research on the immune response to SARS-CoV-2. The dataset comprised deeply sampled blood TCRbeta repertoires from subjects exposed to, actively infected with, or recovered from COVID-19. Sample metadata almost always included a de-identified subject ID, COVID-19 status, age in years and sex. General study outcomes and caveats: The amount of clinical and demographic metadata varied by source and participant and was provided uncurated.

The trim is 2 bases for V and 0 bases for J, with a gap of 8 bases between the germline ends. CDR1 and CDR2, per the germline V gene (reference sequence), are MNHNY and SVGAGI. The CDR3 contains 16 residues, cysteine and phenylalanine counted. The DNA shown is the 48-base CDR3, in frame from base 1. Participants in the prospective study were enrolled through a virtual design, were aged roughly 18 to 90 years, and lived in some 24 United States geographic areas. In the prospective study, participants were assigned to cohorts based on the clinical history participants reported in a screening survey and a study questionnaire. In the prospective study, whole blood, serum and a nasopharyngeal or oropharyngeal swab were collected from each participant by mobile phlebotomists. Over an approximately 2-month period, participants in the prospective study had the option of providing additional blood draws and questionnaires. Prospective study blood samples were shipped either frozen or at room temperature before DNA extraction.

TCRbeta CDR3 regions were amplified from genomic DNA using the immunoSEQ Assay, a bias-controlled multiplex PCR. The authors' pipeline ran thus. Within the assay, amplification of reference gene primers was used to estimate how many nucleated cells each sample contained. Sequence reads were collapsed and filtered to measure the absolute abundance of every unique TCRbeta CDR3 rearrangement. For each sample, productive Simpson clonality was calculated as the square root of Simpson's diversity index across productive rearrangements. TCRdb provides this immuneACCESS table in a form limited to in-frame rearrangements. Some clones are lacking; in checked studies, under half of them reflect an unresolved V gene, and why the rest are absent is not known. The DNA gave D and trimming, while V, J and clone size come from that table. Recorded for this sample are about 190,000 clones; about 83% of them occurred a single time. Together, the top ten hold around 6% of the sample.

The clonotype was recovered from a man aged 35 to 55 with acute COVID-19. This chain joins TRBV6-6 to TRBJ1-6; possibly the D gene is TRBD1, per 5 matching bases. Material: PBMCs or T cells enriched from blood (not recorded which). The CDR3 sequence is CASSYSDSSYNSPLHF. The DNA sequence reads TGTGCCAGCAGTTACAGCGACAGCTCCTATAATTCACCCCTCCACTTT.